The 27 T cell receptor beta chains below come from one sample, sequenced in a study of identical twins. Each CDR3 protein gets one entry after TCRdb re-called the 5' RACE reads with MiXCR. Among 1,800,000 or so distinct CDR3 sequences listed, around 29% were seen once. The sequenced sample consisted of cord blood. The origin of the receptors is a newborn girl in good health.

J is TRBJ2-3 and V is TRBV5-1; 14 bases align to TRBD2. The CDR3 extends over 17 amino acids. Trimming removed 3 bases from V and 2 bases from J; junction bases left unmatched: 5. CDR1 is SGHRS and CDR2 is YFSETQ in the germline V gene. The chain's CDR3 is CASSWGLAGVTTDTQYF. DNA for the CDR3: TGCGCCAGCAGCTGGGGACTAGCGGGGGTTACCACAGATACGCAGTATTTT.

The CDR3 protein is CASSAEFYEQYF. For the CDR3, the DNA is TGTGCCAGCAGTGCCGAATTTTACGAGCAGTACTTC. The J gene is TRBJ2-7, the V gene TRBV28; no clear D gene. V shed 5 bases and J shed 4 bases, with 9 bases lying between them. Germline V lookup: CDR1 MDHEN, CDR2 SYDVKM. The CDR3 runs to 12 residues.

V is TRBV25-1 and J is TRBJ1-1; D might be TRBD1 (5 bases). This CDR3 is built from 13 residues. CDR1 MGHDK and CDR2 SYGVNS come from the germline V gene. V was cut by 4 bases and J by 7 bases, with 13 bases left in between. DNA of the CDR3: TGTGCCAGCAGTGGGGGTGCGACAGATGAAGCTTTCTTT. It encodes CASSGGATDEAFF.

The V gene is TRBV6-5, the J gene TRBJ2-1; no firm D call. This CDR3 has 12 amino acids. V was clipped by 5 bases and J by 7 bases, with 9 bases between them. Germline CDR1 reads MNHEY; CDR2 reads SVGAGI. DNA for the CDR3: TGTGCCAGCAGTAATGCATGGAATGAGCAGTTCTTC. The encoded protein is CASSNAWNEQFF.

The V call is TRBV27, the J call TRBJ2-1; 7 bases fit TRBD2. Germline assignment: CDR1 MNHEY and CDR2 SMNVEV (reference sequence). The CDR3 runs 14 residues. V lost 4 bases and J lost 10; bases outside the gene matches: 10. DNA for the CDR3: TGTGCCAGCAGTTGGGCTAGCGGCTCCTACGAGCAGTTCTTC. Translation: CASSWASGSYEQFF.

The rearrangement joins TRBV3-1 to TRBJ2-1; 8 nucleotides agree with TRBD1. The CDR3 contains 15 residues. V gave up 4 bases and J gave up 5 bases; unmatched junction bases: 7. Germline CDR1 reads LGHDT; CDR2 reads YNNKEL (reference sequence). The CDR3 DNA is TGTGCCAGCAGCCCTGACAGGGGCCCCCACAATGAGCAGTTCTTC. The encoded protein is CASSPDRGPHNEQFF.

In this sample, this clonotype turned up many times. The rearrangement joins TRBV27 to TRBJ2-1; D is ambiguous. Germline CDR1 and CDR2: MNHEY and SMNVEV (reference sequence). The CDR3 spans 15 residues. V lost 5 bases and J 0 bases, leaving 11 bases between the germline ends. The CDR3 region is CASSPDTRSYNEQFF. CDR3 nucleotides: TGTGCCAGCAGTCCTGACACCCGCTCCTACAATGAGCAGTTCTTC.

This clonotype showed up just a few times. The rearrangement links TRBV6-1 to TRBJ1-2; the D is unclear. The CDR3 extends over 14 amino acids. V gave up 8 bases and J gave up 2 bases, with 15 bases separating them. The germline CDR1 and CDR2 sequences are MNHNS and SASEGT. CDR3 region: CASETSLPNYGYTF. The CDR3 nucleotides are TGTGCCAGCGAAACCAGCTTACCCAACTATGGCTACACCTTC.

This clonotype showed up just a few times. The CDR3 region is CASSVEKGRYEQYF. The CDR3 DNA sequence: TGTGCCAGCAGCGTAGAAAAGGGTCGTTACGAGCAGTACTTC. The chain employs TRBV9 and TRBJ2-5; D is ambiguous. The DNA end lines up better with TRBJ2-7; the J call may be wrong. In germline, CDR1 is SGDLS, CDR2 YYNGEE. This CDR3 is built from 14 residues.

This clonotype has a handful of counts. V is TRBV6-1 and J is TRBJ1-1; D unresolved. Trimming removed 0 bases from V and 0 bases from J, with 11 bases in between. The CDR3 contains 16 residues. CDR1 MNHNS and CDR2 SASEGT come from the germline V gene. The CDR3 protein is CASSEAVGRMNTEAFF. The CDR3 DNA is TGTGCCAGCAGTGAAGCGGTCGGACGGATGAACACTGAAGCTTTCTTT.

This clonotype has a handful of counts. V and J are TRBV12-3 or TRBV12-4 and TRBJ1-1; possible D gene TRBD1, 5 bases. V lost 6 bases and J 11 bases, leaving 16 bases between the germline ends. CDR3 size: 12 residues. CDR3 region: CASSPKGRAAFF. The CDR3 region has the DNA TGTGCCAGCAGCCCTAAGGGACGTGCGGCTTTCTTT.

The J gene is TRBJ2-5, the V gene TRBV10-1, with 8 nucleotides matching TRBD2. This CDR3 contains 15 residues. J was trimmed by 5 bases and V by 5 bases; bases with no gene match: 10. CDR1 and CDR2 (germline): WNHNN, SYGVQD (reference sequence). The CDR3 loop is CASSPVGGALETQYF. The CDR3 coding sequence is TGCGCCAGCAGTCCCGTCGGGGGGGCCTTGGAGACCCAGTACTTC.

Turning to this clonotype: This may stem from a read error, because a much larger clone lies one nucleotide away. CDR3 sequence: CTSSLRGDYTF. CDR3 DNA sequence: TGTACCAGCAGTTTACGGGGGGACTACACCTTC. The chain links TRBV12-3 or TRBV12-4 to TRBJ1-2; weak D call: TRBD1 (5 bases). The CDR3 consists of 11 residues.

This clonotype has just a few counts. The chain is built from TRBV20-1 and TRBJ2-5; TRBD2 might be the D (5 bases). The CDR3 runs to 15 residues. The germline CDR1 and CDR2 sequences are DFQATT and SNEGSKA (reference sequence). V dropped 4 bases and J dropped 1 base, with 16 bases sitting between them. CDR3 region: CSAIPRRLVQETQYF. CDR3 coding DNA: TGCAGTGCTATACCTAGGAGGCTGGTCCAAGAGACCCAGTACTTC.

There are a few counts of this clonotype. The V call is TRBV6-6, the J call TRBJ1-1; unclear D gene. The germline V and J ends were trimmed by 0 bases and 5 bases, with 7 bases remaining between them. The CDR3 length is 13 residues. Germline V CDR1 and CDR2: MNHNY, SVGAGI (reference sequence). CDR3 region: CASSYSSKTEAFF. The DNA of the CDR3 is TGTGCCAGCAGTTACTCGAGTAAGACTGAAGCTTTCTTT.

J is TRBJ2-5 and V is TRBV20-1; 7 bases match TRBD1. Germline V gene lookup returns CDR1 DFQATT and CDR2 SNEGSKA (reference sequence). The ends lost 3 bases at V and 0 bases at J; junction bases unmatched: 7. CDR3 length: 15 amino acids. CDR3 residues: CSARKTGPNQETQYF. CDR3 DNA sequence: TGCAGTGCTAGGAAGACAGGGCCCAACCAAGAGACCCAGTACTTC.

The J gene is TRBJ1-6, the V gene TRBV15; D is uncertain. Between the trimmed V and J ends, which lost 6 bases and 9 bases, there was a span of 15 bases. The CDR3 length is 14 residues. The germline gives CDR1 LNHNV, CDR2 YYDKDF (reference sequence). The CDR3: CATRDGRVSSPLHF. Written as DNA, the CDR3 is TGTGCCACCAGAGACGGGAGGGTATCTTCACCCCTCCACTTT.

For this clonotype: Its ends do not fully match the called genes, so a read error is possible. The rearrangement joins TRBV7-9 to TRBJ2-5; TRBD2 is a possible D gene (5 bases). Per the germline V gene, CDR1 is SEHNR and CDR2 is FQNEAQ (reference sequence). This CDR3 is built from 17 residues. CDR3: CASSLATVRAFQETQYF. The CDR3 DNA is TGTGCCAGTAGCTTAGCGACTGTGCGAGCCTTTCAAGAGACCCAGTACTTC.

For the CDR3, the DNA is TGTGCCAGCGGAACTCGTCCGACTGCGATGAGCTCCTACGAGCAGTACTTC. Residues: CASGTRPTAMSSYEQYF. V gene TRBV7-2 combines with J gene TRBJ2-7; no clear D. V gave up 8 bases and J gave up 0 bases, with 23 bases separating them. From germline, CDR1 is SGHTA and CDR2 FQGNSA. The CDR3 runs to 17 residues.

This clonotype was counted between two and nine times. This sequence joins TRBV5-1 and TRBJ2-7, with 7 positions matching TRBD1. This CDR3 is built from 15 residues. With V trimmed by 1 base and J by 3 bases, 7 bases remained unmatched. Germline V CDR1 and CDR2: SGHRS, YFSETQ. The CDR3 is CASSLFGTEIYEQYF. The CDR3 DNA reads as TGCGCCAGCAGCTTGTTTGGGACAGAAATCTACGAGCAGTACTTC.

The chain combines TRBV12-3 or TRBV12-4 with TRBJ1-2; weak D call: TRBD1 (6 bases). The germline V and J ends were trimmed by 2 bases and 7 bases, with 11 bases remaining between them. CDR3 length: 13 amino acids. CDR3 nucleotide sequence: TGTGCCAGCAGTTTAACACAGGGAGGTGGCTACACCTTC. Protein product: CASSLTQGGGYTF.

Only a few counts were recorded for this clonotype. This rearrangement joins TRBV20-1 to TRBJ2-1, with TRBD2 identical over 12 bases. Losses at the gene ends were 4 bases for V and 9 bases for J; bases not matched to a gene: 4. CDR1 and CDR2 from the germline V gene are DFQATT and SNEGSKA (reference sequence). This CDR3 comprises 13 residues. CDR3 sequence: CSAKASGRGEQFF. CDR3 sequence (DNA): TGCAGTGCTAAGGCTAGCGGGAGGGGTGAGCAGTTCTTC.

This clonotype occurred a few times. The chain has TRBV7-9 and TRBJ1-4; D is perhaps TRBD1 (6 bases). Germline V gives CDR1 SEHNR, CDR2 FQNEAQ (reference sequence). The CDR3 consists of 17 residues. The V end lost 1 base, the J end lost 2 bases, and 14 bases lay between the germline ends. The CDR3 DNA follows: TGTGCCAGCAGCTTAGGCCCTACAGGGTCGACTAATGAAAAACTGTTTTTT. Its protein product is CASSLGPTGSTNEKLFF.

Concerning this clonotype: Mismatch with germline at one junction end may stem from a read error. The chain has TRBV6-2 or TRBV6-3 and TRBJ1-5; possible D gene TRBD1, 6 bases. This CDR3 contains 16 residues. CDR1 is MNHEY and CDR2 is SVGEGT in the germline V gene. CDR3 region: CTSSSSQGYSNQPQHF. The CDR3 region has the DNA TGTACCAGCAGTTCCTCTCAGGGGTATAGCAATCAGCCCCAGCATTTT.

This clonotype occurred a few times. The chain joins TRBV11-2 to TRBJ2-1, with TRBD2 matching over 8 bases. This CDR3 is built from 17 residues. Germline CDR1 reads SGHAT; CDR2 reads FQNNGV. V lost 2 bases to trimming and J lost 0 bases; unmatched junction nucleotides: 6. For the CDR3, the DNA is TGTGCCAGCAGCTTATCCCGACTAGCGACCTCCTACAATGAGCAGTTCTTC. Its protein is CASSLSRLATSYNEQFF.

V is TRBV29-1 and J is TRBJ2-2; TRBD1 is a possible D gene (6 bases). V lost 0 bases, J lost 5 bases, and 13 bases lay in between. Per the germline V gene, CDR1 is SQVTM and CDR2 is ANQGSEA. The CDR3 consists of 15 residues. In DNA, the CDR3 is TGCAGCGTTGAAGATCTTCAGGGGAGAACCGGGGAGCTGTTTTTT. It is translated as CSVEDLQGRTGELFF.

The chain recombines TRBV18 with TRBJ2-1; weak D call: TRBD1 (5 bases). This CDR3 has 14 amino acids. The germline V and J ends were trimmed by 3 bases and 5 bases, with 11 bases remaining between them. Germline CDR1 is KGHSH and CDR2 is LQKENI. CDR3 sequence: CASSPGAANNEQFF. In nucleotides, the CDR3 is TGTGCCAGCTCACCTGGGGCAGCAAACAATGAGCAGTTCTTC.